This entry is about one TCR beta chain. Its antigen remains unidentified. The sample comes from a study of T cells in localized non-small cell lung cancer. General observations from the study: Greater blood T cell density accompanied longer overall survival. Without multi-region sequencing, intratumor heterogeneity could not be excluded. It was uninvolved adjacent lung that showed the highest T cell clonality, exceeding tumor.

V dropped 1 base and J dropped 7 bases, with 11 bases sitting between them. The germline V gene has CDR1 SGHVS and CDR2 FQNEAQ. The CDR3 covers 15 residues. Using immunoSEQ multiplex PCR, the repertoire was profiled, and TCRdb retains in-frame clones only, with some absent. Among about 24,000 clones listed, around 88% were seen once. Source: peripheral blood, taken before any cancer treatment. This TCR was recovered from a male donor aged 60 or over with stage II squamous cell lung carcinoma. The chain recombines TRBV7-8 with TRBJ1-6; tentatively, D is TRBD1 (6 bases). CDR3 in amino acids: CASSLGGPLNSPLHF. The CDR3 bases are TGTGCCAGCAGCTTAGGGGGGCCGCTAAATTCACCCCTCCACTTT.